The rows below give T cell receptor beta chains drawn from one sample of a study of cytomegalovirus exposure and HLA in healthy donors. The method was immunoSEQ multiplex PCR; TCRdb's version includes in-frame clones alone and lacks a portion of them. The sample contains 160,000 or so clones, around 76% of which appear only once. Sequenced: PBMCs. The receptors were gathered from a woman aged 40 to 55 in good health and CMV-seronegative. CDR3s include the opening cysteine and the closing phenylalanine or tryptophan. D genes are given only for firm matches. Some rows have no size entry. The others give once, few or many, or a class for an expanded clone.

d_gene: TRBD1
j_gene: TRBJ1-1
abundance: NA
v_gene: TRBV19
CDR3nt: TGTGCCAGTAGGTCCCCAGGGGGGAACACTGAAGCTTTCTTT
CDR3aa: CASRSPGGNTEAFF

d_gene: TRBD1
j_gene: TRBJ2-7
abundance: NA
v_gene: TRBV5-1
CDR3nt: TGCGCCAGCAGCTTGGTCCCCCAGGGGGAGTACGAGCAGTACTTC
CDR3aa: CASSLVPQGEYEQYF

d_gene: TRBD2
j_gene: TRBJ2-1
abundance: NA
v_gene: TRBV5-6
CDR3nt: TGTGCCAGCAGCTTGCTGTCAGCGGGAGCCTACAATGAGCAGTTCTTC
CDR3aa: CASSLLSAGAYNEQFF

d_gene: NA
j_gene: TRBJ2-7
abundance: NA
v_gene: TRBV7-2
CDR3nt: TGTGCCAGCACCCTAGACTCCTACGAGCAGTACTTC
CDR3aa: CASTLDSYEQYF

d_gene: NA
j_gene: TRBJ2-5
abundance: NA
v_gene: TRBV5-1
CDR3nt: TGCGCCAGCAGCTTGGCAGGGGACCAAGAGACCCAGTACTTC
CDR3aa: CASSLAGDQETQYF

d_gene: TRBD1
j_gene: TRBJ1-2
abundance: few
v_gene: TRBV7-2
CDR3nt: TGTGCCAGCAGCTTAGGACAGGGGAGCTATGGCTACACCTTC
CDR3aa: CASSLGQGSYGYTF

d_gene: TRBD2
j_gene: TRBJ2-3
abundance: NA
v_gene: TRBV4-1
CDR3nt: TGCGCCAGCAGCCTCCAGGGACTAGCGGGTGGGGATACGCAGTATTTT
CDR3aa: CASSLQGLAGGDTQYF

d_gene: TRBD1
j_gene: TRBJ1-3
abundance: NA
v_gene: TRBV6-5
CDR3nt: TGTGCCAGCAGCCGGGGACAGGGGAGTTACACCATATATTTT
CDR3aa: CASSRGQGSYTIYF

d_gene: NA
j_gene: TRBJ2-3
abundance: NA
v_gene: TRBV19
CDR3nt: TGTGCCAGTACCCCAGAGTGGTCAGGGGTACCGGATACGCAGTATTTT
CDR3aa: CASTPEWSGVPDTQYF

d_gene: TRBD2
j_gene: TRBJ2-3
abundance: NA
v_gene: TRBV19
CDR3nt: TGTGCCAGCTCGCGGGAGAGCACAGATACGCAGTATTTT
CDR3aa: CASSRESTDTQYF

d_gene: NA
j_gene: TRBJ1-1
abundance: NA
v_gene: TRBV5-1
CDR3nt: TGCGCCAGCATTGTTGGGGGGGGCACTGAAGCTTTCTTT
CDR3aa: CASIVGGGTEAFF

d_gene: NA
j_gene: TRBJ2-5
abundance: few
v_gene: TRBV6-1
CDR3nt: TGTGCCAGCAGTGAACTTGATGAGGGCGGGGAGACCCAGTACTTC
CDR3aa: CASSELDEGGETQYF

d_gene: NA
j_gene: TRBJ2-3
abundance: NA
v_gene: TRBV6-1
CDR3nt: TGTGCCAGCCGGGAGACAGATACGCAGTATTTT
CDR3aa: CASRETDTQYF

d_gene: TRBD2
j_gene: TRBJ2-3
abundance: once
v_gene: TRBV6-5
CDR3nt: TGTGCCAGCAGCCCTGGACTAGCTGGCACAGATACGCAGTATTTT
CDR3aa: CASSPGLAGTDTQYF

d_gene: TRBD1
j_gene: TRBJ1-4
abundance: NA
v_gene: TRBV19
CDR3nt: TGTGCCAGTAGTCTGGACAGGGCTGAAAAACTGTTTTTT
CDR3aa: CASSLDRAEKLFF

d_gene: TRBD1
j_gene: TRBJ2-3
abundance: NA
v_gene: TRBV5-4
CDR3nt: TGTGCCAGCAGCACCGGGACAGTCACAGATACGCAGTATTTT
CDR3aa: CASSTGTVTDTQYF

d_gene: TRBD2
j_gene: TRBJ2-3
abundance: few
v_gene: TRBV15
CDR3nt: TGTGCCACCAGCAGAGATTCAGCGGGAGGGCCGACAGATACGCAGTATTTT
CDR3aa: CATSRDSAGGPTDTQYF

d_gene: TRBD1
j_gene: TRBJ1-2
abundance: NA
v_gene: TRBV5-1
CDR3nt: TGCGCCAGCAGCTCCGGGACAGAGACGGGAGGCTACACCTTC
CDR3aa: CASSSGTETGGYTF

d_gene: TRBD2
j_gene: TRBJ2-3
abundance: NA
v_gene: TRBV7-9
CDR3nt: TGTGCCAGCGGATCTAGCGGGAGTACAGATACGCAGTATTTT
CDR3aa: CASGSSGSTDTQYF

d_gene: TRBD2
j_gene: TRBJ2-7
abundance: NA
v_gene: TRBV5-6
CDR3nt: TGTGCCAGCAGCCCCGGGACTAGCGGGTTCTCCTACGAGCAGTACTTC
CDR3aa: CASSPGTSGFSYEQYF

d_gene: TRBD2
j_gene: TRBJ2-1
abundance: NA
v_gene: TRBV5-4
CDR3nt: TGTGCCAGCAGTTCCGGGACTAGCGGGATAAATAATGAGCAGTTCTTC
CDR3aa: CASSSGTSGINNEQFF

d_gene: NA
j_gene: TRBJ2-3
abundance: once
v_gene: TRBV6-6
CDR3nt: TGTGCCAGCAGTCCAGTACCCGGGGTAAAAGATACGCAGTATTTT
CDR3aa: CASSPVPGVKDTQYF

d_gene: TRBD1
j_gene: TRBJ1-5
abundance: NA
v_gene: TRBV5-8
CDR3nt: TGTGCCAGCAGCTTCGGACAGGGGTCAAGTAGCAATCAGCCCCAGCATTTT
CDR3aa: CASSFGQGSSSNQPQHF

d_gene: TRBD2
j_gene: TRBJ2-5
abundance: NA
v_gene: TRBV11-3
CDR3nt: TGTGCCAGCAGCTCTTCCGGGACTAGCGGCGGAGAGACCCAGTACTTC
CDR3aa: CASSSSGTSGGETQYF

d_gene: NA
j_gene: TRBJ1-1
abundance: once
v_gene: TRBV29-1
CDR3nt: TGCAGCGTTGACAACAGGGAACCCACTGAAGATTTCTTT
CDR3aa: CSVDNREPTEDFF

d_gene: NA
j_gene: TRBJ2-7
abundance: NA
v_gene: TRBV14
CDR3nt: TGTGCCAGCAGCCGGAGCCTTTCCTCCTACGAGCAGTACTTC
CDR3aa: CASSRSLSSYEQYF

d_gene: NA
j_gene: TRBJ1-4
abundance: NA
v_gene: TRBV28
CDR3nt: TGTGCCAGCCATCAACAGGAAAAACTGTTTTTT
CDR3aa: CASHQQEKLFF

d_gene: NA
j_gene: TRBJ1-4
abundance: few
v_gene: TRBV9
CDR3nt: TGTGCCAGCAGCGTACGGTCGGGGGATGGAGGTGAAAAACTGTTTTTT
CDR3aa: CASSVRSGDGGEKLFF

d_gene: TRBD1
j_gene: TRBJ1-5
abundance: NA
v_gene: TRBV5-1
CDR3nt: TGCGCCAGCAGCCCGGGACAGGGACTCAGTCAGCCCCAGCATTTT
CDR3aa: CASSPGQGLSQPQHF